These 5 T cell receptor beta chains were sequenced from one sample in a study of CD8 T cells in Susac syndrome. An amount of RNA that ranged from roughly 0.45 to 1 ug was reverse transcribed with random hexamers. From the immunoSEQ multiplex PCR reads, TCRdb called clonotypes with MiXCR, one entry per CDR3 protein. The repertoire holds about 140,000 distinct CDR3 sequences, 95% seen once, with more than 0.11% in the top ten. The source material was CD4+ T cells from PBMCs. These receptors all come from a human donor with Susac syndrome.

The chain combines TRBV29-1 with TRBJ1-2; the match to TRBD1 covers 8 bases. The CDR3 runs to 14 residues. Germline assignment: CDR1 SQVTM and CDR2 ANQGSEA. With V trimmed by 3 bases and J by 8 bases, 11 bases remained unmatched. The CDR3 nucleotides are TGCAGCGTTGATCGGTGGGCAGGGGGCAGCGGCTACACCTTC. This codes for CSVDRWAGGSGYTF.

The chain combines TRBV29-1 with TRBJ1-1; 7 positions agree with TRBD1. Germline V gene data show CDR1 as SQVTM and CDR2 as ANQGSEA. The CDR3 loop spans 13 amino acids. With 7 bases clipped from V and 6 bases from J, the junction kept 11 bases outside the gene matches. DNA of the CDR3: TGCAGCGGACTTGACAGGGCCGTCCCTGAAGCTTTCTTT. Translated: CSGLDRAVPEAFF.

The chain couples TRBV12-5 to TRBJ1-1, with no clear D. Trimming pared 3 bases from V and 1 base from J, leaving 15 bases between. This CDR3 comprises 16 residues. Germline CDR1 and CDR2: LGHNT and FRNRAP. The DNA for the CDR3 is TGTGCTAGTGGTTTACAGAACCTGGACGGGAACACTGAAGCTTTCTTT. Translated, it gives CASGLQNLDGNTEAFF. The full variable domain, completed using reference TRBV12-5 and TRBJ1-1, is DARVTQTPRHKVTEMGQEVTMRCQPILGHNTVFWYRQTMMQGLELLAYFRNRAPLDDSGMPKDRFSAEMPDATLATLKIQPSEPRDSAVYFCASGLQNLDGNTEAFFGQGTRLTVV.

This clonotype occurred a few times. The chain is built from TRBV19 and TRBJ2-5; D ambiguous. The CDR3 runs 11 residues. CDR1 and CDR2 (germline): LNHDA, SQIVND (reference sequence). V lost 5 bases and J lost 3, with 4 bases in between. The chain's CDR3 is CASSVEETQYF. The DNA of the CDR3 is TGTGCCAGTAGTGTTGAAGAGACCCAGTACTTC.

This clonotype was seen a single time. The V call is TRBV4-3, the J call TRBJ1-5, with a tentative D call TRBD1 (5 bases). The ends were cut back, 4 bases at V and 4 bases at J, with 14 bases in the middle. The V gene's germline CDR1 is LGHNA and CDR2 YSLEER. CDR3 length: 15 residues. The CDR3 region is CASSLNVGGNQPQHF. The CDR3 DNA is TGCGCCAGCAGCCTTAACGTGGGGGGTAATCAGCCCCAGCATTTT.